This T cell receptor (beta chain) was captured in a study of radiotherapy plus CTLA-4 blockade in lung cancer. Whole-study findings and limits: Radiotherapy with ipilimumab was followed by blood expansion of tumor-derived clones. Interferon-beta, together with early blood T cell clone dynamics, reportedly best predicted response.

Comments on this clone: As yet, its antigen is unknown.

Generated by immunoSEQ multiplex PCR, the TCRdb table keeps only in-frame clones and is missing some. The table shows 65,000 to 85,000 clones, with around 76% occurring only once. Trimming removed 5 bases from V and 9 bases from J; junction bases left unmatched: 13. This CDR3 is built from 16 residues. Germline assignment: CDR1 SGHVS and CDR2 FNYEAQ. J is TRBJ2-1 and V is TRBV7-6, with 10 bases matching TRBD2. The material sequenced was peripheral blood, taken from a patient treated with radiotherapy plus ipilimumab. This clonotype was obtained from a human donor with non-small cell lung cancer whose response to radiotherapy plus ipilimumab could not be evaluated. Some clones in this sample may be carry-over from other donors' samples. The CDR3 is CASSTRGGTSVGEQFF. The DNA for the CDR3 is TGTGCCAGCAGCACACGGGGCGGGACTAGCGTTGGTGAGCAGTTCTTC. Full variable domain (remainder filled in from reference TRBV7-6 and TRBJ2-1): GAGVSQSPRYKVTKRGQDVALRCDPISGHVSLYWYRQALGQGPEFLTYFNYEAQQDKSGLPNDRFSAERPEGSISTLTIQRTEQRDSAMYRCASSTRGGTSVGEQFFGPGTRLTVL.